Presented here are 25 T cell receptor beta chains from one specimen sequenced in a study of regulatory T cells in long-lasting Graves disease. In building TCR beta libraries, iRepertoire HTBI primers were used together with Arm-PCR of CDR3 regions. Each CDR3 protein is one row after TCRdb ran MiXCR on the multiplex PCR reads. The profile covers a few hundred thousand distinct CDR3 sequences, with 18% appearing a single time and roughly 15% taken by the ten largest. The time point: newly diagnosed GD, antithyroid drugs for less than 3 months. PBMC-extracted RNA yielded the TCR library. The sample was also linked to a second study, of T cells in Graves' hyperthyroidism and ophthalmopathy.

Here the sequenced sample was peripheral blood mononuclear cells (PBMCs), taken at new diagnosis, from a patient treated with antithyroid drugs. These receptors originate from a woman aged 25-40 years with Graves disease.

On this clonotype: A much bigger clone sits one base away, suggesting this may be a read error. The chain combines TRBV27 with TRBJ2-3, with D possibly being TRBD1 or TRBD2 (6 bases each). The V gene lost 5 bases and the J gene lost 1 base, with 13 bases spanning the gap. The CDR3 extends over 15 amino acids. Germline assignment: CDR1 MNHEY and CDR2 SMNVEV (reference sequence). This CDR3 is CASSGGGKGTDTQYF. The CDR3 DNA follows: TGTGCCAGCAGTGGAGGGGGGAAAGGCACAGATACGCAGTATTTT.

The rearrangement uses TRBV20-1 and TRBJ2-4; possibly TRBD2 for D (7 bases). Germline lookup yields CDR1 DFQATT and CDR2 SNEGSKA (reference sequence). Trimming shortened V by 0 bases and J by 7 bases, and 16 bases separated the two germline ends. The CDR3 totals 15 residues. The CDR3 region has the DNA TGCAGTGCTAGAGATCTCGCGGGGGCCGGGAACATTCAGTACTTC. This sequence encodes CSARDLAGAGNIQYF.

This clonotype has ten or more counts. One base away lies a much larger clone, so this may be a sequencing read error. The chain couples TRBV12-3 or TRBV12-4 to TRBJ1-5, with a weak D call TRBD1 (5 bases). The CDR3 consists of 15 residues. Trimming cost V 1 base and J 4 bases, with 11 bases left between them. DNA of the CDR3: TGTGCCAGCAGTTTAGGTCGGGGGACGAATCAGCCCCAGCATTTT. Translated: CASSLGRGTNQPQHF.

This clonotype was observed at least ten times. The chain uses TRBV18 and TRBJ1-6, with 8 bases lining up with TRBD1. The germline V gene encodes CDR1 KGHSH and CDR2 LQKENI. J lost 10 bases, V lost 2 bases, and 10 bases had no gene match. The CDR3 totals 16 residues. The CDR3 DNA is TGTGCCAGCTCACCAGAACCGCAGGGGGCGGGGTCACCCCTCCACTTT. Protein sequence: CASSPEPQGAGSPLHF.

This clonotype was observed at least ten times. At one boundary the junction diverges from the germline segment, which might be a read error. The genes are TRBV5-1 and TRBJ2-1, with D perhaps matching TRBD2 (6 bases). Germline loops: CDR1 SGHRS, CDR2 YFSETQ. The length of the CDR3 is 17 residues. CDR3 nucleotides: TGTGCCAGCAGCTTAGCGGCTAGCACGAGCTCCTACAATGAGCAGTTCTTC. Amino acids: CASSLAASTSSYNEQFF.

This clonotype appeared many times. The chain links TRBV6-5 to TRBJ1-1; no reliable D call. V was pared by 0 bases and J by 1 base, with 12 bases between. The CDR3 loop spans 16 amino acids. Per germline, CDR1 MNHEY and CDR2 SVGAGI. The CDR3 sequence is CASSYSNTWGNTEAFF. The CDR3 region has the DNA TGTGCCAGCAGTTACTCTAACACGTGGGGGAACACTGAAGCTTTCTTT.

The table lists this clonotype with many counts. The V gene is TRBV3-1, the J gene TRBJ2-7; D is unclear. Trimming shortened V by 0 bases and J by 0 bases, and 6 bases separated the two germline ends. This CDR3 comprises 14 residues. Germline lookup yields CDR1 LGHDT and CDR2 YNNKEL (reference sequence). This chain's CDR3 is CASSQDYLSYEQYF. In DNA form, the CDR3 reads TGTGCCAGCAGCCAAGATTACCTCTCCTACGAGCAGTACTTC.

The V and J genes are TRBV30 and TRBJ1-1; 7 bases fit TRBD1. The V gene's germline CDR1 is GTSNPN and CDR2 SVGIG (reference sequence). With 2 bases clipped from V and 2 bases from J, the junction kept 2 bases outside the gene matches. The CDR3 consists of 13 residues. CDR3 region: CAWSRQGNTEAFF. The CDR3 coding sequence is TGTGCCTGGAGTCGACAGGGTAACACTGAAGCTTTCTTT.

V gene TRBV25-1 combines with J gene TRBJ2-3; TRBD2 aligns across 10 bases. Germline assignment: CDR1 MGHDK and CDR2 SYGVNS. CDR3 size: 15 residues. The V and J ends lost 5 bases and 4 bases, in that order; junction bases with no gene match: 6. The CDR3 region is CASSSLAGAPDTQYF. CDR3 in DNA: TGTGCCAGCAGTTCCCTAGCGGGAGCCCCAGATACGCAGTATTTT.

The chain links TRBV24-1 to TRBJ2-5, with 7 bases that match TRBD1. Germline trimming cut 2 bases from V and 3 bases from J; bases unmatched to any gene: 8. This CDR3 spans 16 amino acids. The germline V gene encodes CDR1 KGHDR and CDR2 SFDVKD. The CDR3 loop is CATSDSDDRAKETQYF. CDR3 DNA sequence: TGTGCCACCAGTGATTCCGATGACAGGGCGAAAGAGACCCAGTACTTC.

The sample holds many counts of this clonotype. V gene TRBV11-1 combines with J gene TRBJ2-7; D is perhaps TRBD1 (5 bases). The CDR3 covers 12 residues. Germline V lookup: CDR1 SGHAT, CDR2 FQDESV (reference sequence). V lost 5 bases and J lost 3, with 8 bases in between. This CDR3 reads CASSQDSYEQYF. CDR3 bases: TGTGCCAGCAGCCAAGACAGCTACGAGCAGTACTTC.

Many counts were recorded for this clonotype. The V and J genes are TRBV7-2 and TRBJ2-3, with 10 positions matching TRBD1. V trimming: 1 base; J trimming: 4 bases; junction bases outside the gene matches: 2. Germline CDR1 reads SGHTA; CDR2 reads FQGNSA. The CDR3 totals 15 residues. In nucleotides, the CDR3 is TGTGCCAGCAGCTTAGAGACAGGGGGCGCAGATACGCAGTATTTT. Its protein is CASSLETGGADTQYF.

A single count supports this clonotype. The gene calls are TRBV5-1 and TRBJ2-1; no definite D call. The CDR3 loop spans 13 amino acids. Germline V gives CDR1 SGHRS, CDR2 YFSETQ. Trimming cost V 0 bases and J 6 bases, with 7 bases left between them. The CDR3 bases are TGCGCCAGCAGCTTGGACACCATCAATGAGCAGTTCTTC. As protein: CASSLDTINEQFF.

The CDR3 DNA is TGCGCCAGCAGCCAAGGACGGGACGCAACCTACGAGCAGTACTTC. Amino acids: CASSQGRDATYEQYF. The J gene is TRBJ2-7, the V gene TRBV4-3; either TRBD1 or TRBD2 may fit D (5 bases each). In germline, CDR1 is LGHNA, CDR2 YSLEER. Trimming took off 1 base at V and 2 bases at J, with 12 bases between the two ends. The CDR3 is 15 amino acids.

Concerning this clonotype: One junction end disagrees with the germline gene, perhaps due to a read error. The chain joins TRBV18 to TRBJ1-6; D may be TRBD1 (5 bases). The CDR3 consists of 15 residues. The germline CDR1 and CDR2 sequences are KGHSH and LQKENI. This CDR3 is CVSSPWDGDNSPLHF. CDR3 nucleotide sequence: TGTGTCAGCTCACCATGGGACGGAGATAATTCACCCCTCCACTTT.

This clonotype has a count of ten or more. This chain joins TRBV19 and TRBJ1-1; a possible D gene is TRBD1 (6 bases). This CDR3 region has 15 residues. The ends were cut back, 3 bases at V and 7 bases at J, with 18 bases in the middle. Germline CDR1 and CDR2: LNHDA and SQIVND (reference sequence). The CDR3 coding sequence is TGTGCCAGTAGTATCGTCTGGGGCAGGGGAAATGAAGCTTTCTTT. This gives the protein CASSIVWGRGNEAFF.

In its sample, this clonotype was seen many times. V usage is TRBV6-1 and J usage is TRBJ1-3; D gene ambiguous. There are 15 residues in the CDR3. Trimming left V 5 bases short and J 0 bases short, with 11 bases between. Germline V gene lookup returns CDR1 MNHNS and CDR2 SASEGT. CDR3 protein: CASSPTGNSGNTIYF. The DNA for the CDR3 is TGTGCCAGCAGTCCGACGGGTAACTCTGGAAACACCATATATTTT.

As concerns this clonotype: A much larger clone is a single base away; this may be a read error. In DNA form, the CDR3 reads TGTGCCATCAGGGAGGACTTTAAAGAGACCCAGCACTTC. Protein sequence: CAIREDFKETQHF. This rearrangement joins TRBV10-3 to TRBJ2-5, with a weak D call TRBD2 (5 bases). The germline V gene encodes CDR1 ENHRY and CDR2 SYGVKD. The CDR3 sequence is 13 residues long.

This clonotype was seen many times. V gene TRBV20-1 combines with J gene TRBJ1-3; D is ambiguous. The CDR3 covers 11 residues. Trimming shortened V by 3 bases and J by 8 bases, and 8 bases separated the two germline ends. The germline V gene encodes CDR1 DFQATT and CDR2 SNEGSKA (reference sequence). The CDR3 loop reads CSARGVDTIYF. In DNA form, the CDR3 reads TGCAGTGCTAGGGGTGTGGACACCATATATTTT.

This chain links TRBV6-4 with TRBJ2-1, with TRBD2 matching 8 bases. This CDR3 contains 15 residues. The V gene end was trimmed by 3 bases and the J gene end by 1 base; junction bases not matched to a gene: 2. CDR1 MRHNA and CDR2 SNTAGT come from the germline V gene. CDR3: CASSEVAGSYNEQFF. DNA for the CDR3: TGTGCCAGCAGTGAAGTAGCGGGGTCCTACAATGAGCAGTTCTTC.

This clonotype showed up many times. The chain carries TRBV18 and TRBJ2-2; TRBD2 is a possible D gene (5 bases). This CDR3 region has 13 residues. V lost 5 bases, J lost 5 bases, and 9 bases lay in between. Germline V gene lookup returns CDR1 KGHSH and CDR2 LQKENI. Here the CDR3 reads CASSKPGTGELFF. The CDR3 nucleotides are TGTGCCAGCTCAAAACCGGGGACCGGGGAGCTGTTTTTT.

The chain links TRBV7-3 to TRBJ2-2; 9 bases fit TRBD2. The J segment lost 5 bases and the V segment lost 1 base, leaving 11 bases of the junction unmatched. CDR1 is SGHTA, CDR2 FQGTGA, per germline. The CDR3 has 18 amino acids. CDR3 region: CASSLMSSGAPGTGELFF. The CDR3 DNA sequence: TGTGCCAGCAGCTTAATGTCTAGCGGGGCCCCGGGTACCGGGGAGCTGTTTTTT. The whole variable domain, remainder taken from reference TRBV7-3 and TRBJ2-2, is GAGVSQTPSNKVTEKGKYVELRCDPISGHTALYWYRQSLGQGPEFLIYFQGTGAADDSGLPNDRFFAVRPEGSVSTLKIQRTERGDSAVYLCASSLMSSGAPGTGELFFGEGSRLTVL.

This clonotype was recorded many times. The chain carries TRBV6-1 and TRBJ1-1; D not resolved. Deletions cut 7 bases from V and 1 base from J, with 13 bases between. CDR1 is MNHNS and CDR2 is SASEGT in the germline V gene. The CDR3 extends over 14 amino acids. CDR3 DNA: TGTGCCAGCACCCAACACACCTCGAACACTGAAGCTTTCTTT. Translated: CASTQHTSNTEAFF.

This clonotype was seen repeatedly, ten times or more. The genes are TRBV10-2 and TRBJ2-5, with 12 bases lining up with TRBD2. The CDR3 is 16 residues long. CDR1 WSHSY and CDR2 SAAADI come from the germline V gene. V gave up 4 bases and J gave up 1 base; unmatched junction bases: 4. The CDR3 reads CASSATSGGPQETQYF. The CDR3 DNA reads as TGCGCCAGCAGTGCGACTAGCGGGGGACCCCAAGAGACCCAGTACTTC.

As to this clonotype: The junction shows a germline mismatch at one end, possibly a read error. This chain connects TRBV7-7 to TRBJ1-5; 8 positions match TRBD1. The CDR3 is 20 residues long. CDR1 and CDR2 (germline): SSHAT, FNYEAQ (reference sequence). For the CDR3, the DNA is TGTGCTAGCAGCTTAGCTGGGCGGGACAGGAGATTTGATAGCAATCAGCCCCGGCATTTT. Its translation is CASSLAGRDRRFDSNQPRHF.